The clone carrying this T cell receptor (beta chain) was counted at least ten times. This sample stems from a study of T-cell reconstitution after alpha-beta-depleted transplantation in children. A library of TCRbeta sequences, prepared with unique molecular identifiers, was generated. Via MiXCR, TCRdb re-called the PCR reads, giving one row per CDR3 protein. The sample has over 150,000 distinct CDR3 sequences; around 7% are singletons. Trimming removed 5 bases from V and 0 bases from J, with 12 bases in between. This CDR3 is built from 14 residues. CDR1 SGHRS and CDR2 YFSETQ come from the germline V gene.

The receptor was derived from a human donor who donated a stem cell graft to a child with Wiskott-Aldrich syndrome. This rearrangement joins TRBV5-1 to TRBJ2-7; a possible D gene is TRBD1 (6 bases). Here the sequenced sample was PBMCs from the stem cell graft donor, taken from the stem cell graft. CDR3 protein: CASSKTGSSYEQYF. The CDR3 DNA follows: TGCGCCAGCAGTAAAACAGGGAGCTCCTACGAGCAGTACTTC.